The sample holds many counts of the clone carrying this T cell receptor beta chain. Its antigen is not identified. TCR beta CDR3 sequences were amplified from RNA transcripts. A set of HTBI primers served as the primers for a first-round RT-PCR of the TCR CDR3. Via MiXCR, TCRdb re-called the multiplex PCR reads, giving one row per CDR3 protein. The data contain about 300,000 distinct CDR3 sequences, roughly 15% of them singletons. The trim removed 7 bases at V and 4 bases at J, leaving 15 bases unmatched. Germline V CDR1 and CDR2: MDHEN, SYDVKM. This CDR3 has 18 residues. The sample originates from a study of T cells in Graves' hyperthyroidism and ophthalmopathy. Overall study findings and caveats: Peripheral blood also featured most of the thyroid clonotypes expanded above 0.001.

Hyperthyroidism, newly diagnosed and lasting under 2 months, affected patients aged 18 to 65. The chain is built from TRBV28 and TRBJ2-2; 10 nucleotides align to TRBD2. Sample: blood. The receptor was derived from a woman aged 40 to 49 with Graves' hyperthyroidism. CDR3 loop: CASTLAGAPGVATGELFF. The CDR3 nucleotides read TGTGCCAGCACTCTAGCGGGAGCCCCGGGGGTGGCCACCGGGGAGCTGTTTTTT.